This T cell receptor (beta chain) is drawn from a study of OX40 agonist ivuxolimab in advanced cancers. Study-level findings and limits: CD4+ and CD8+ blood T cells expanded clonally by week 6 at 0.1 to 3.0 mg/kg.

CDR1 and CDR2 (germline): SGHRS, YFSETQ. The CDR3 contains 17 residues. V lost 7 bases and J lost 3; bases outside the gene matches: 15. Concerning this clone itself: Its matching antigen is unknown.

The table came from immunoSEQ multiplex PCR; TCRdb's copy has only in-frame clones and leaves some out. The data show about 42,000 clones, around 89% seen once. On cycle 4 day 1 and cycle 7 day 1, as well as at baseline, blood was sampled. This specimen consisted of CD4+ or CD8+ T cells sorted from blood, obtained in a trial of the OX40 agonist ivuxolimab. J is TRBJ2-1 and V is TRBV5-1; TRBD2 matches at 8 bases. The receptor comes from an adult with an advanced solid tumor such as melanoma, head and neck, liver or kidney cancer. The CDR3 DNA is TGCGCCAGCGCAATTCCAATAATAGCGGGGAACTACAATGAGCAGTTCTTC. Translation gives CASAIPIIAGNYNEQFF.